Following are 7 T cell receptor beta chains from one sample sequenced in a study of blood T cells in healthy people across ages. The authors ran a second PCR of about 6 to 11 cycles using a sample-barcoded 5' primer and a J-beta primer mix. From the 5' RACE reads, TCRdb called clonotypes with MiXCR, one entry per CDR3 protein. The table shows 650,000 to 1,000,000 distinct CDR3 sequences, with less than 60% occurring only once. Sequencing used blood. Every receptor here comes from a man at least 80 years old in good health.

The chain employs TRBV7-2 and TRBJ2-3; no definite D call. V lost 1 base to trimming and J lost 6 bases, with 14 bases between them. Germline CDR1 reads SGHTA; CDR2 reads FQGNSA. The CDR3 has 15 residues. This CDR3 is CASSLVWFSTDTQYF. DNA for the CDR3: TGTGCCAGCAGCTTAGTTTGGTTTTCCACGGATACGCAGTATTTT.

Written as DNA, the CDR3 is TGTGCCAGCAGTCCCGAGGTTTTGAACACTGAAGCTTTCTTT. Its protein is CASSPEVLNTEAFF. The rearrangement joins TRBV12-3 or TRBV12-4 to TRBJ1-1; unclear D gene. CDR3 length: 14 amino acids. The germline V and J ends were trimmed by 5 bases and 0 bases, with 10 bases remaining between them.

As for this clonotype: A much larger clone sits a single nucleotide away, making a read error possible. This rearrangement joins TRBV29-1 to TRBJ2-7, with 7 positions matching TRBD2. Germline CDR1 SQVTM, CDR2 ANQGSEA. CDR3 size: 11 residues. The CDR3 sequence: CSGLGDYERYF. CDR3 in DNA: TGCAGCGGGTTAGGGGACTACGAGCGGTACTTC.

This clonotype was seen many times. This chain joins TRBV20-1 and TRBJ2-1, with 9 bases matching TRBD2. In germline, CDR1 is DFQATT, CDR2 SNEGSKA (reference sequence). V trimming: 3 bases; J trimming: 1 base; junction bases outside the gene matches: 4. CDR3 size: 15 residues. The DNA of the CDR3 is TGCAGTGCTAGGCTAGCGGGGCCTTCCTACAATGAGCAGTTCTTC. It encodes CSARLAGPSYNEQFF.

In DNA, the CDR3 is TGCAGTGCTGGGGGGGGCCTAGCGGGACTAGAGACCCAGTACTTC. The encoded protein is CSAGGGLAGLETQYF. The V call is TRBV20-1, the J call TRBJ2-5; 9 bases are a match to TRBD2. This CDR3 contains 15 residues. Trimming removed 5 bases from V and 4 bases from J; junction bases left unmatched: 11. Germline V gene sequence: CDR1 DFQATT, CDR2 SNEGSKA (reference sequence).

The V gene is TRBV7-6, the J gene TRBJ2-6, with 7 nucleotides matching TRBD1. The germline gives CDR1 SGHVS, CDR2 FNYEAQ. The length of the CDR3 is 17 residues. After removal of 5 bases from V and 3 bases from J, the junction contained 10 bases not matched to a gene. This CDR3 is CASSVTPDRVGANVLTF. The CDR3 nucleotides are TGTGCCAGCAGCGTAACACCCGACAGGGTTGGGGCCAACGTCCTGACTTTC.

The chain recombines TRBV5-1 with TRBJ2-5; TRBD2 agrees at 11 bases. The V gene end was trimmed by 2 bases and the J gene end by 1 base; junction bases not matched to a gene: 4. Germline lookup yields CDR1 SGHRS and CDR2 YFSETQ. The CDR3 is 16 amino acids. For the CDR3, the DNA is TGCGCCAGCAGCTTACTAGCGGGAGAACTCCAAGAGACCCAGTACTTC. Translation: CASSLLAGELQETQYF.